This T cell receptor (beta chain) came from a study of radiotherapy plus CTLA-4 blockade in lung cancer. Whole-study context: Of the patients, 18% showed objective responses and about 30% attained disease control.

Broader study findings: The best predictor of response was reported to be early blood T cell clone dynamics, with interferon-beta. Blood-borne expansion of tumor-derived TCR clones followed radiotherapy plus ipilimumab.

On this clone itself: The antigen remains unidentified.

People whose metastatic non-small-cell lung cancer was chemo-refractory got focal radiation along with CTLA-4 blockade by ipilimumab. The assay was immunoSEQ multiplex PCR, and TCRdb's table has in-frame clones only and misses some. The sample records fewer than 65,000 clones, roughly four fifths being singletons. This CDR3 has 17 amino acids. V trimming: 4 bases; J trimming: 0 bases; junction bases outside the gene matches: 5. Germline assignment: CDR1 LGHNA and CDR2 YSLEER. The receptor's source is a human donor with non-small cell lung cancer whose response to radiotherapy plus ipilimumab could not be evaluated. Sample: peripheral blood, taken from a patient treated with radiotherapy plus ipilimumab. This chain uses TRBV4-3 with TRBJ2-3; 12 positions match TRBD2. In DNA form, the CDR3 reads TGCGCCAGCAGCCCAACCGGGACTAGCGGGAGCACAGATACGCAGTATTTT. Encoded protein: CASSPTGTSGSTDTQYF.